Given below is one T cell receptor beta chain in context. The sample belongs to a study of blood T cell repertoires in COVID-19. As for the study in general: Sites across the United States, Italy and Spain contributed samples from acute and convalescent COVID-19.

Germline V gene data show CDR1 as SGHRS and CDR2 as YFSETQ. The CDR3 length is 15 residues. Trimming at V came to 1 base and at J to 6 bases, leaving 8 bases not matched to a gene. Authors' data handling: How many nucleated cells were present was estimated from reference gene primer amplification. Repertoires were generated with immunoSEQ multiplex PCR, while TCRdb's copy carries only in-frame clones and drops some. V and J calls and clone size come straight from that table; D and trimming were deduced from the DNA. Of 120,000 or so clones listed, roughly four fifths are singletons. The sequence was collected from a woman aged 55-70 years with acute or convalescent COVID-19. This chain links TRBV5-1 with TRBJ1-2; 8 bases are a match to TRBD1. Specimen: peripheral blood. CDR3 in DNA: TGCGCCAGCAGCTTGTTCGGACAGGGTGAGGATGGCTACACCTTC. Translating gives CASSLFGQGEDGYTF.